A selection of T cell receptor beta chains follows, all from one sample in a study of yellow fever vaccine responses in identical twins. TCRdb called the RT-PCR reads again in MiXCR, with one record for every CDR3 protein. The sample comprises approximately 15,000 distinct CDR3 sequences, roughly four fifths of which are singletons, and about 1.7% rests with the top ten. Sequencing was performed on T cells from blood (PBMCs), unsorted or a sorted subset (not recorded which), taken before or after yellow fever vaccination (not recorded which). The receptors stem from a woman aged 18 to 35 who received the yellow fever vaccine. CDR3s include the opening cysteine and the closing phenylalanine or tryptophan. Some rows mark clone size as missing; the rest say once, few, many or name a class of expanded clone.

>TRBV3-1|-|15
CASSQEGPASYEQYF
>TRBV6-5|-|13
CASSYDVNTEAFF
>TRBV25-1|-|15
CASSEYRTGSYEQYF
>TRBV11-3|-|14
CASSLAAGAYEQYF
>TRBV2|-|17
CASRARRGLVGGDTQYF
>TRBV5-1|-|15
CASSFRTGESTEAFF
>TRBV11-3|once|13
CASSLEFTYEQYF
>TRBV29-1|-|11
CSVEWYFEQFF
>TRBV23-1|-|14
CASSHLRSNQPQHF
>TRBV6-4|-|13
CASSNGAGYEQYF
>TRBV23-1|-|15
CASSPPRSSTGELFF
>TRBV3-1|-|15
CASSRVPGAGTEAFF
>TRBV7-6|-|14
CASSPTGGADEQYF
>TRBV7-6|few|14
CASSVYGHTYEQYF
>TRBV20-1|-|13
CSARIRETDTQYF
>TRBV3-1|-|15
CASSPGTGLAYEQYF
>TRBV5-5|-|17
CASSLRLAESSYNEQFF
>TRBV14|-|14
CASSQVDRSYGYTF
>TRBV11-3|few|13
CASSNDGERAQYF
>TRBV14|-|15
CASSGQIVSYNEQFF
>TRBV29-1|few|13
CSVTMTGADTQYF
>TRBV11-3|-|16
CASSPLGMDNTDTQYF
>TRBV7-3|once|13
CASSLTLPDTQYF
>TRBV19|-|13
CASQAQGLHGYTF
>TRBV21-1|-|16
CASSKEQGFKSYEQYF
>TRBV11-3|-|14
CASSLAGVLNEQYF
>TRBV12-3/TRBV12-4|few|18
CASRSGLARISGANVLTF
>TRBV7-6|-|14
CASGRGATNEKLFF
>TRBV14|-|15
CASSPAGTGVDTQYF
>TRBV4-1|-|14
CASSLVGGMSEQYF
>TRBV20-1|-|15
CSARVPDRGFYEQYF
>TRBV7-6|-|16
CASTQLAGVGKYEQYF
>TRBV29-1|-|18
CSVEGGTGIRSGANVLTF
>TRBV29-1|once|15
CSVTFGLAIYDEQFF
>TRBV15|-|13
CATLARAQETQYF
>TRBV4-3|-|16
CASSQELAGGTGELFF
>TRBV7-2|-|15
CASSLGYERTGELFF
>TRBV2|-|13
CASSGSGANVLTF
>TRBV6-5|few|14
CASSYQAGVNEQYF
>TRBV9|-|14
CASSQGSVNQPQHF
>TRBV6-1|-|15
CAGTAGQALQETQYF
>TRBV15|-|14
CATSSHSGADTQYF